This TCR beta chain was captured in a study of CD4 T cells in relation to SARS-CoV-2 and coronaviruses. Across the whole study: Convalescent patients were fewer than ten males and 4 females; two were Hispanic.

Sorted naive or memory CD4+ cells met CEF peptides for 10 days. The germline V gene encodes CDR1 GTSNPN and CDR2 SVGIG (reference sequence). The length of the CDR3 is 11 residues. The V gene lost 5 bases and the J gene lost 0 bases, with 4 bases spanning the gap. Note on this clone: Its specificity is unknown.

Generated by immunoSEQ multiplex PCR, the TCRdb table keeps only in-frame clones and is missing some. The sample lists 35,000 to 45,000 clones; 77% were seen once. The origin of this receptor is an adult with COVID-19. V gene TRBV30 combines with J gene TRBJ1-2; no reliable D call. The specimen sequenced was memory CD4+ T cells from PBMCs, cultured in vitro. The CDR3 protein is CAWASNYGYTF. CDR3 bases: TGTGCCTGGGCATCTAACTATGGCTACACCTTC.